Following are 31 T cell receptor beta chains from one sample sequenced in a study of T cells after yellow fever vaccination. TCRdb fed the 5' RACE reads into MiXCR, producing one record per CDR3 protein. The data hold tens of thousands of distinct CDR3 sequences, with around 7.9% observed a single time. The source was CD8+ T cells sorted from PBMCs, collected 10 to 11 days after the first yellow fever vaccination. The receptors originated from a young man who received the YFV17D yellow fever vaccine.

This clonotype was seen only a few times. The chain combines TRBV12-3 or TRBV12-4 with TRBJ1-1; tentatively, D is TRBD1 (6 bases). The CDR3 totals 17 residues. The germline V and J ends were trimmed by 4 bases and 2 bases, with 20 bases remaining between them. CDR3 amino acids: CASSYLGGGEGNTEAFF. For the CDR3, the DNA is TGTGCCAGCAGTTACCTCGGGGGGGGCGAGGGAAACACTGAAGCTTTCTTT.

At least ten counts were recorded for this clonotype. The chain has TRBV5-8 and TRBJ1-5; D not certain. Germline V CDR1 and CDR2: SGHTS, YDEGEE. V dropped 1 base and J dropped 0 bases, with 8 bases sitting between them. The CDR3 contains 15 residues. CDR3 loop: CASSLTALSNQPQHF. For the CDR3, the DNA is TGTGCCAGCAGCTTGACTGCCCTTAGCAATCAGCCCCAGCATTTT.

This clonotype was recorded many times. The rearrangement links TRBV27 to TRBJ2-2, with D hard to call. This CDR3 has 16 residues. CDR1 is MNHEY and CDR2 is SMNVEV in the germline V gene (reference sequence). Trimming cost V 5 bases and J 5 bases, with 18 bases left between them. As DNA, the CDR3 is TGTGCCAGCAGTCTAACCTTTGGGATCGGTACCGGGGAGCTGTTTTTT. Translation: CASSLTFGIGTGELFF.

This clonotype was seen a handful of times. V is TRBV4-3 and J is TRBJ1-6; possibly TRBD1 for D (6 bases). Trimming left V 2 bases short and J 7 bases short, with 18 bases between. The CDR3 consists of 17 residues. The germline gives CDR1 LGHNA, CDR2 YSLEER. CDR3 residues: CASSQRGVEEYNSPLHF. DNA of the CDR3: TGCGCCAGCAGCCAAAGGGGGGTGGAAGAATACAATTCACCCCTCCACTTT.

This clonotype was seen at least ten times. CDR3 loop: CASSLDWRLKYF. The CDR3 DNA follows: TGTGCCAGCAGCTTAGATTGGCGCCTGAAGTATTTT. The chain couples TRBV7-9 to TRBJ2-3; D not resolved. CDR1 and CDR2 (germline): SEHNR, FQNEAQ (reference sequence). V gave up 1 base and J gave up 13 bases, with 12 bases separating them. The CDR3 has 12 residues.

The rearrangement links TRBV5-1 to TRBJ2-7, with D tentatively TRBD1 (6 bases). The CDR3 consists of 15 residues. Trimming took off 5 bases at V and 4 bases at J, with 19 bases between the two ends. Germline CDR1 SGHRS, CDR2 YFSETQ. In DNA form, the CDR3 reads TGCGCCAGCAGTCCCGGGACATCCCCTTTTTACGAGCAGTACGTC. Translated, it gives CASSPGTSPFYEQYV.

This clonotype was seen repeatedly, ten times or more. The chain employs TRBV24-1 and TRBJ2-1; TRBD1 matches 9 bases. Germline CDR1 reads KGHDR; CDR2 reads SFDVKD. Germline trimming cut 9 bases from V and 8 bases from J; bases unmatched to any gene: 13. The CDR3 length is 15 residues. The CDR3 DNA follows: TGTGCCACCGCCCCGGGACAGGGTGTTTTTCATGAGCAGTTCTTC. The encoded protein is CATAPGQGVFHEQFF.

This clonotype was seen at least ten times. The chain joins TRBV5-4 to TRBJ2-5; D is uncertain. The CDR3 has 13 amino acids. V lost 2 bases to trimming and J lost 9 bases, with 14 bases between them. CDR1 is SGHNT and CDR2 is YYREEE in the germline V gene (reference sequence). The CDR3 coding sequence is TGTGCCAGCAGCTTTGAAATGGCTGAGGCCCAGTACTTC. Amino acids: CASSFEMAEAQYF.

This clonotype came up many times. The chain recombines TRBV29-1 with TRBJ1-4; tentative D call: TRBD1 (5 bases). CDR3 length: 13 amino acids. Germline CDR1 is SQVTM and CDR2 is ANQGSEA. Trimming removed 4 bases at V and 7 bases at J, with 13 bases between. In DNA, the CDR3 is TGCAGCGTTGTGGGCCCGGGGGGTGAAAAACTGTTTTTT. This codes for CSVVGPGGEKLFF.

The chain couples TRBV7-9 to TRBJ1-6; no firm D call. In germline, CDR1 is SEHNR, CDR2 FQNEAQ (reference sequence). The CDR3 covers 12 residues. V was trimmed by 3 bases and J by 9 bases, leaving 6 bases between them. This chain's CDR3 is CASSLGPSPLHF. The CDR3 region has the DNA TGTGCCAGCAGCTTGGGCCCTTCACCCCTCCACTTT.

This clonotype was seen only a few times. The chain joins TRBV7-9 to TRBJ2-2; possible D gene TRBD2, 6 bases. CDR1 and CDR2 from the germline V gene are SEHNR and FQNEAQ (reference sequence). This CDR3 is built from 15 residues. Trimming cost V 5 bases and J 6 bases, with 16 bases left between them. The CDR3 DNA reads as TGTGCCAGCAGCCCCCGAACCCCGGGGGCCGGGGAGCTGTTTTTT. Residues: CASSPRTPGAGELFF.

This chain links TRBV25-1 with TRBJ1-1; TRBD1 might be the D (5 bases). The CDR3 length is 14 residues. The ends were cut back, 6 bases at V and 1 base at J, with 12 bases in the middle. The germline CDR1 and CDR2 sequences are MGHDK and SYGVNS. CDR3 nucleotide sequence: TGTGCCAGCAGCTCGGGGGGTAGGAACACTGAAGCTTTCTTT. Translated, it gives CASSSGGRNTEAFF.

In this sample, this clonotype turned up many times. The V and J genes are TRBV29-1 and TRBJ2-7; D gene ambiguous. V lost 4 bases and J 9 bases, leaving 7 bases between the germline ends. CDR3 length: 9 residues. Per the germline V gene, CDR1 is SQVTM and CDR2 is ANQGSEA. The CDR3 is CSVAAWQYV. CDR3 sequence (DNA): TGCAGCGTTGCCGCGTGGCAGTACGTC.

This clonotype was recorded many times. CDR3 protein: CASSQAAGDQPQHF. CDR3 in DNA: TGCGCCAGCAGCCAAGCCGCAGGGGATCAGCCCCAGCATTTT. This chain links TRBV4-3 with TRBJ1-5, with D possibly matching TRBD1 (6 bases). CDR3 length equals 14 residues. Looked up from germline, CDR1 is LGHNA and CDR2 is YSLEER. Trimming took 1 base from V and 5 from J, leaving 9 bases between them.

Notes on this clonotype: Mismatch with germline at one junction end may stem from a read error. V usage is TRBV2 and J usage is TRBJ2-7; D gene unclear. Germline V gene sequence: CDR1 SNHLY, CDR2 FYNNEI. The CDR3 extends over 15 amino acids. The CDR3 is CASREERTATYEQYF. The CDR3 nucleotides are TGTGCCAGCAGGGAAGAGCGTACAGCCACCTACGAGCAGTACTTC.

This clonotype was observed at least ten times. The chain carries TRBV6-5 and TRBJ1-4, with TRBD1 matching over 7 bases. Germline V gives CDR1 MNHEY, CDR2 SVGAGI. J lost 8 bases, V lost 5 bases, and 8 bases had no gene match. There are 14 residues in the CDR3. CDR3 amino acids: CASSLRGRLEKLFF. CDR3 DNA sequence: TGTGCCAGCAGTCTCAGGGGGAGGTTGGAAAAACTGTTTTTT.

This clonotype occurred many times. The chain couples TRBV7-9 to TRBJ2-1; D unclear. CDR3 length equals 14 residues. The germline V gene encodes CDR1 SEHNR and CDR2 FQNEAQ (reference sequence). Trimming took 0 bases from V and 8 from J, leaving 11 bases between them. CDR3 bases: TGTGCCAGCAGCTTAGCTCTAGTTCCCTATGAGCAGTTCTTC. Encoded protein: CASSLALVPYEQFF.

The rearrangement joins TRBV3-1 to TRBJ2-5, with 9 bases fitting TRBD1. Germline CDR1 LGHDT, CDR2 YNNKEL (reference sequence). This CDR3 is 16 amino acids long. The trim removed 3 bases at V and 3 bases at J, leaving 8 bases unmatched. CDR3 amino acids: CASSHFGTGTEETQYF. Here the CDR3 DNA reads TGTGCCAGCAGCCATTTCGGGACAGGGACAGAAGAGACCCAGTACTTC.

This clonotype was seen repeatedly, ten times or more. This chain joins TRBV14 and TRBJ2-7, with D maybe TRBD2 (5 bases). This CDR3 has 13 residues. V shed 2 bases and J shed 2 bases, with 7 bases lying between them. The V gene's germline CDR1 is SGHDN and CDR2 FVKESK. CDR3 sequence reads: CASSQYGTYEQYF. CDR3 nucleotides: TGTGCCAGCAGCCAATACGGGACCTACGAGCAGTACTTC.

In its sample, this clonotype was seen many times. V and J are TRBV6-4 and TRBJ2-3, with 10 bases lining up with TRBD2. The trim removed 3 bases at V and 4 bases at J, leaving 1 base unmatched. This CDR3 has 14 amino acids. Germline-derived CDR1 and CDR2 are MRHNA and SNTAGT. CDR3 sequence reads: CASSESGGADTQYF. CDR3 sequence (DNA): TGTGCCAGCAGTGAAAGCGGGGGGGCAGATACGCAGTATTTT.

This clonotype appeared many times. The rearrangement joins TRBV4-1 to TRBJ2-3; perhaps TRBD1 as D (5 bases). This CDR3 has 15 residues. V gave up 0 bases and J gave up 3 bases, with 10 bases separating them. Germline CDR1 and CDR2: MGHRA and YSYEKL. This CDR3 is CASSQDPGKTDTQYF. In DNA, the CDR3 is TGCGCCAGCAGCCAAGATCCAGGGAAGACAGATACGCAGTATTTT.

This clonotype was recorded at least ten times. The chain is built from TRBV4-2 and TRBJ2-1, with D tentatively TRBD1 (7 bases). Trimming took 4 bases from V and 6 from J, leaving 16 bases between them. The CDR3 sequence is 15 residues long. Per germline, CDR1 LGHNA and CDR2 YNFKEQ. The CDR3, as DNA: TGTGCCAGCAGCCTACGACAGGGAGGATCCAATGAGCAGTTCTTC. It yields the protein CASSLRQGGSNEQFF.

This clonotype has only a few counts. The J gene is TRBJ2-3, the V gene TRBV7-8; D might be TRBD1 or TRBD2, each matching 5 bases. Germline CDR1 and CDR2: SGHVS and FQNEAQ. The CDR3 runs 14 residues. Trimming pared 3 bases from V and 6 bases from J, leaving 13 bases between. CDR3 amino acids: CASSLWLWGDTQYF. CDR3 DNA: TGTGCCAGCAGCTTGTGGCTCTGGGGGGATACGCAGTATTTT.

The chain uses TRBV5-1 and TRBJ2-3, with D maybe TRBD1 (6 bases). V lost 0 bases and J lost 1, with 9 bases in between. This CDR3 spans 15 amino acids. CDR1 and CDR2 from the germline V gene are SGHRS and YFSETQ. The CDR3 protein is CASSLVQGRTDTQYF. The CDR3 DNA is TGCGCCAGCAGCTTGGTCCAGGGGCGCACAGATACGCAGTATTTT.

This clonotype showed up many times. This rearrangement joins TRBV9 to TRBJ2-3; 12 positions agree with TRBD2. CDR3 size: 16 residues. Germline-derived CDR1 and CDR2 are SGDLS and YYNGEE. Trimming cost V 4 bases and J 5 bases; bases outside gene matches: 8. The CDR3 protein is CASSPPSGGAVDTQYF. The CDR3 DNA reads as TGTGCCAGCAGCCCGCCTAGCGGGGGGGCCGTAGATACGCAGTATTTT.

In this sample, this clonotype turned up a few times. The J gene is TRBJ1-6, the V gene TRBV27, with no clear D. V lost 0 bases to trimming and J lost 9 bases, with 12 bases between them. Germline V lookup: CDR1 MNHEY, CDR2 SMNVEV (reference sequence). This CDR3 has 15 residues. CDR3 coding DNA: TGTGCCAGCAGTTTATCGGGCCGAAGAGGTTCACCCCTCCACTTT. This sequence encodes CASSLSGRRGSPLHF.

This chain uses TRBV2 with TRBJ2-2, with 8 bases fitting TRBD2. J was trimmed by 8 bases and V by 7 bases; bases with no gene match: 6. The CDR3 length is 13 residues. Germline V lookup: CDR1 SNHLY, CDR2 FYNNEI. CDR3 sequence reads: CASTGLASGELFF. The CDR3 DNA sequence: TGTGCCAGCACTGGACTAGCCTCGGGGGAGCTGTTTTTT. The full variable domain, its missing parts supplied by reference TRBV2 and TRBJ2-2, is EPEVTQTPSHQVTQMGQEVILRCVPISNHLYFYWYRQILGQKVEFLVSFYNNEISEKSEIFDDQFSVERPDGSNFTLKIRSTKLEDSAMYFCASTGLASGELFFGEGSRLTVL.

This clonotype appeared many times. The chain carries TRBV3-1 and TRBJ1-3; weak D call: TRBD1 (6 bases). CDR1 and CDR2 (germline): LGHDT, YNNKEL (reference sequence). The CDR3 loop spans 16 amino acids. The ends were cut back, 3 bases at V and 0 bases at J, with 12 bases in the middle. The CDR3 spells CASSQTGLISGNTIYF. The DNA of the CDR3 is TGTGCCAGCAGCCAGACAGGACTTATCTCTGGAAACACCATATATTTT.

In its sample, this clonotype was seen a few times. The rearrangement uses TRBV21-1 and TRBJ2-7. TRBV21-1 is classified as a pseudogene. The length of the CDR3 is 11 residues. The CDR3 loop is CASIPSYEQYV. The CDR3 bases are TGTGCCAGCATCCCCTCCTACGAGCAGTACGTC.

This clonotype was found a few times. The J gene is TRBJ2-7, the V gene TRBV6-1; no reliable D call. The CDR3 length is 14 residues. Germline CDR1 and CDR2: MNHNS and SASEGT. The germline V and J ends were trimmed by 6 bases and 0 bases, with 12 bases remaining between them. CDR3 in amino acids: CASRRSVSSYEQYV. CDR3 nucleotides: TGTGCCAGCAGGCGCAGCGTTAGCTCCTACGAGCAGTACGTC.

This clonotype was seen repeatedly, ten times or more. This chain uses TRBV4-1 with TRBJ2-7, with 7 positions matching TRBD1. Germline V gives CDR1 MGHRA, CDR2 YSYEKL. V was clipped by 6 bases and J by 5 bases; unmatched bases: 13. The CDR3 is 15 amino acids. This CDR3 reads CASREYDREFDEQYF. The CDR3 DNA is TGCGCCAGCAGGGAATACGACAGGGAGTTCGACGAGCAGTACTTC.